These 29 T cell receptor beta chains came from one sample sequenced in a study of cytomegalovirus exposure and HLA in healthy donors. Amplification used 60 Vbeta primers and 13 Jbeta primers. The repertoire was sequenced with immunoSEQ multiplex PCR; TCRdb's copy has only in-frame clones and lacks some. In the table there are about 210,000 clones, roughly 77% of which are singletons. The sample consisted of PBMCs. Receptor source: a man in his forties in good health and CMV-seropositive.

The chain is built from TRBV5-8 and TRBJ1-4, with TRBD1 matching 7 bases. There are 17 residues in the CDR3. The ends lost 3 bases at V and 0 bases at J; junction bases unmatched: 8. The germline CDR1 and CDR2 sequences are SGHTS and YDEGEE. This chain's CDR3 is CASSWTGSSATNEKLFF. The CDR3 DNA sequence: TGTGCCAGCAGCTGGACAGGCTCGAGTGCAACTAATGAAAAACTGTTTTTT.

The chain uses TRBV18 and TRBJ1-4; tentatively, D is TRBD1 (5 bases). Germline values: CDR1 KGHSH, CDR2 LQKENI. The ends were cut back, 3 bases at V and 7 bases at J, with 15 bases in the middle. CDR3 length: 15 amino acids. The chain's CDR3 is CASSPMTAPSEKLFF. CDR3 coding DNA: TGTGCCAGCTCACCTATGACAGCCCCGAGTGAAAAACTGTTTTTT.

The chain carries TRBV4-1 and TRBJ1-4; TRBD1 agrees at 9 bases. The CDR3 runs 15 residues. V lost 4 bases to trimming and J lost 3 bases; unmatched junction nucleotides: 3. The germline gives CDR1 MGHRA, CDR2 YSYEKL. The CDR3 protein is CASSRDRDANEKLFF. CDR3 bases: TGCGCCAGCAGCCGGGACAGGGATGCTAATGAAAAACTGTTTTTT.

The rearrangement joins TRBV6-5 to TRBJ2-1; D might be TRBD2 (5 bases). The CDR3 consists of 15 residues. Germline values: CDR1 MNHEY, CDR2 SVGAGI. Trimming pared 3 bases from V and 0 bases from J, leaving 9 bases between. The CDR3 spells CASSYEGSSYNEQFF. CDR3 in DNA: TGTGCCAGCAGTTATGAGGGTAGCTCCTACAATGAGCAGTTCTTC.

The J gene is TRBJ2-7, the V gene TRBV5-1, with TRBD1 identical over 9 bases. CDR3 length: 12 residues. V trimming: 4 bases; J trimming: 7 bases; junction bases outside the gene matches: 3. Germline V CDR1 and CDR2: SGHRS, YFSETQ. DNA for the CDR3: TGCGCCAGCAGCCAACAGGGGGCGGAGCAGTACTTC. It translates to CASSQQGAEQYF.

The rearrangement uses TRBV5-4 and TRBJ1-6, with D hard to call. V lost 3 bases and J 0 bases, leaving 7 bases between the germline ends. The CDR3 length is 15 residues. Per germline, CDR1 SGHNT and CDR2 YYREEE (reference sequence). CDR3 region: CASSSESSYNSPLHF. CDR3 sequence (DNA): TGTGCCAGCAGCTCTGAGAGCTCCTATAATTCACCCCTCCACTTT.

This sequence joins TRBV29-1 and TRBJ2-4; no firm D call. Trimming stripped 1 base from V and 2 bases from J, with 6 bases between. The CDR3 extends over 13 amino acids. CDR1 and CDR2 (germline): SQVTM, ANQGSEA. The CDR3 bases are TGCAGCGTTGAAGGTGTATCCAAAAACATTCAGTACTTC. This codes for CSVEGVSKNIQYF.

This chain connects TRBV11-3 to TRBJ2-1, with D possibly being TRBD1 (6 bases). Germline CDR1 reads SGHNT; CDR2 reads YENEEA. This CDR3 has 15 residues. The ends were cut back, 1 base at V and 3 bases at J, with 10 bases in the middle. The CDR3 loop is CASSLGQGNYNEQFF. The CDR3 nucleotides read TGTGCCAGCAGCTTAGGGCAGGGGAACTACAATGAGCAGTTCTTC.

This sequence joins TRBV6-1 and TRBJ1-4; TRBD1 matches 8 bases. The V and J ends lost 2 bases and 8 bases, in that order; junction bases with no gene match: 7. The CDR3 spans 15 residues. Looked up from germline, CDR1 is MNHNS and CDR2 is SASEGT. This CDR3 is CASSEQGANLEKLFF. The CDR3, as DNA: TGTGCCAGCAGTGAACAGGGGGCTAATCTGGAAAAACTGTTTTTT.

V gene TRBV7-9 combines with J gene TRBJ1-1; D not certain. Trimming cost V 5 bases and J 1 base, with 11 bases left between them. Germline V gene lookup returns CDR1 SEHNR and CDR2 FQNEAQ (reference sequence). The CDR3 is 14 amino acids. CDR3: CASSNREENTEAFF. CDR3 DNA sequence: TGTGCCAGCAGCAACCGCGAGGAGAACACTGAAGCTTTCTTT.

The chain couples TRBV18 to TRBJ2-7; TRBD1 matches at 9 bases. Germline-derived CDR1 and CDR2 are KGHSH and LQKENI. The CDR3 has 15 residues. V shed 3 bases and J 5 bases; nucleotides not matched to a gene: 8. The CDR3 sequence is CASSPGTGKTNEQYF. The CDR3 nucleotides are TGTGCCAGCTCACCCGGGACAGGGAAAACAAACGAGCAGTACTTC.

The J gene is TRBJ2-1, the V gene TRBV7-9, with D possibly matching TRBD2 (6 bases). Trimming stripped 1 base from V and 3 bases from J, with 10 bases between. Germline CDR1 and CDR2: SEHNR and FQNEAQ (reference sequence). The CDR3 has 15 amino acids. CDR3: CASSLEAGIYNEQFF. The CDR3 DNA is TGTGCCAGCAGCTTAGAAGCGGGCATCTACAATGAGCAGTTCTTC.

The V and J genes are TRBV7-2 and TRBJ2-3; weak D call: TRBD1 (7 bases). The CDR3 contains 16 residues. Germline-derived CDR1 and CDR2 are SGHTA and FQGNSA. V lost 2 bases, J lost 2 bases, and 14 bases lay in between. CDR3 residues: CASSLFPGGNTDTQYF. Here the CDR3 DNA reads TGTGCCAGCAGCTTATTTCCAGGGGGGAACACAGATACGCAGTATTTT.

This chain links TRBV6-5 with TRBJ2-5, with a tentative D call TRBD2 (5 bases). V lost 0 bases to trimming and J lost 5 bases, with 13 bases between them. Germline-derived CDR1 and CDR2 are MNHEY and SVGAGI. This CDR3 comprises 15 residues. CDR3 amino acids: CASSYSRAAVETQYF. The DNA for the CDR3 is TGTGCCAGCAGTTACTCGAGGGCAGCGGTGGAGACCCAGTACTTC.

The chain's CDR3 is CASSRDRGPGANVLTF. The CDR3 region has the DNA TGTGCCAGCAGCCGGGACAGGGGGCCTGGGGCCAACGTCCTGACTTTC. This chain links TRBV7-8 with TRBJ2-6; 12 positions agree with TRBD1. Germline values: CDR1 SGHVS, CDR2 FQNEAQ. This CDR3 contains 16 residues. With 5 bases clipped from V and 2 bases from J, the junction kept 1 base outside the gene matches.

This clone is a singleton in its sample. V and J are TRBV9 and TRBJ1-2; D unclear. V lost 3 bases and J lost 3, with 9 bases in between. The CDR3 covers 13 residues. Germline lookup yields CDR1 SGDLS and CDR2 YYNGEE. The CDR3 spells CASSGAGDYGYTF. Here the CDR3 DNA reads TGTGCCAGCAGCGGGGCCGGGGACTATGGCTACACCTTC.

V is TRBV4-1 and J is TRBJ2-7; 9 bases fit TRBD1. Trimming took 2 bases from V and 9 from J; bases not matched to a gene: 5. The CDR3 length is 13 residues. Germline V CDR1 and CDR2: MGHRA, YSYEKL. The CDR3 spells CASSQLTGGGQYF. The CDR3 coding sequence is TGCGCCAGCAGCCAATTGACAGGGGGAGGGCAGTACTTC.

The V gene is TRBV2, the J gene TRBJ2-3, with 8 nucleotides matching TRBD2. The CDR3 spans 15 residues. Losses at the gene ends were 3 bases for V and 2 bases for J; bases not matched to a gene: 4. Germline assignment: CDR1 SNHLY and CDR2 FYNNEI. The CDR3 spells CASSELAGPTDTQYF. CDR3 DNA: TGTGCCAGCAGTGAGTTAGCGGGGCCCACAGATACGCAGTATTTT.

CDR3 coding DNA: TGTGCCAGCAGTGCCGGGACATATGGCTACACCTTC. Translating it yields CASSAGTYGYTF. The chain uses TRBV6-5 and TRBJ1-2; possible D gene TRBD1, 6 bases. This CDR3 comprises 12 residues. The V and J ends lost 5 bases and 5 bases respectively, with 9 bases between them. Germline-derived CDR1 and CDR2 are MNHEY and SVGAGI.

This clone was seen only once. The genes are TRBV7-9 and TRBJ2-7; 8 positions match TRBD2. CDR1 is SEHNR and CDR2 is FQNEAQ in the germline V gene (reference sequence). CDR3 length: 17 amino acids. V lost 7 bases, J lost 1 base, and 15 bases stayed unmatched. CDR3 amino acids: CASTKGGGGRKSYEQYF. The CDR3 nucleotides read TGTGCCAGCACTAAAGGTGGAGGCGGGAGGAAATCCTACGAGCAGTACTTC.

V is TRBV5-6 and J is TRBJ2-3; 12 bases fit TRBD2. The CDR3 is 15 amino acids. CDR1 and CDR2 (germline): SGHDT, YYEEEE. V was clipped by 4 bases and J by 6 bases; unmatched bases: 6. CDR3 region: CASSPSGGAPDTQYF. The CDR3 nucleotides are TGTGCCAGCAGCCCTAGCGGGGGGGCCCCGGATACGCAGTATTTT. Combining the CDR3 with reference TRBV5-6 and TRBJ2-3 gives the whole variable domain DAGVTQSPTHLIKTRGQQVTLRCSPKSGHDTVSWYQQALGQGPQFIFQYYEEEERQRGNFPDRFSGHQFPNYSSELNVNALLLGDSALYLCASSPSGGAPDTQYFGPGTRLTVL.

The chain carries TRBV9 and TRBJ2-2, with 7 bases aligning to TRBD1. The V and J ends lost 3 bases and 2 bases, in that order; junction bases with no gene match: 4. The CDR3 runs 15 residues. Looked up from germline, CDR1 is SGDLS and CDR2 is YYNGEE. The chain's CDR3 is CASSARQGNTGELFF. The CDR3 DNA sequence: TGTGCCAGCAGCGCCCGACAGGGCAACACCGGGGAGCTGTTTTTT.

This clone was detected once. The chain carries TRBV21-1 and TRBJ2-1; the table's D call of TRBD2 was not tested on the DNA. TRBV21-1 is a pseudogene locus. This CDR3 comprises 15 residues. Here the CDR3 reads CASSKLSGQPNGQFF. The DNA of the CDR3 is TGTGCCAGCAGCAAACTGAGCGGGCAGCCCAATGGGCAGTTCTTC.

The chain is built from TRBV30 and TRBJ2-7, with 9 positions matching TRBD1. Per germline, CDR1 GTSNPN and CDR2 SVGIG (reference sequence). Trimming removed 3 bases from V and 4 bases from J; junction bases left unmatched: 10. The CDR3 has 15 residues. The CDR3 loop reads CAWRPKTGGLYEQYF. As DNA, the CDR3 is TGTGCCTGGAGGCCGAAGACAGGGGGTTTGTACGAGCAGTACTTC.

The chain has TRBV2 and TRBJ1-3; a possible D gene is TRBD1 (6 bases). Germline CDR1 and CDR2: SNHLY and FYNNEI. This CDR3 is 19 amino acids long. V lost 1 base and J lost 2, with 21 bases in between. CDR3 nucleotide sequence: TGTGCCAGCAGTGAAGAAGCTGGAGCACAGGGTACGCCTGGAAACACCATATATTTT. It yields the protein CASSEEAGAQGTPGNTIYF. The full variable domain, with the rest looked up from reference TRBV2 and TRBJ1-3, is EPEVTQTPSHQVTQMGQEVILRCVPISNHLYFYWYRQILGQKVEFLVSFYNNEISEKSEIFDDQFSVERPDGSNFTLKIRSTKLEDSAMYFCASSEEAGAQGTPGNTIYFGEGSWLTVV.

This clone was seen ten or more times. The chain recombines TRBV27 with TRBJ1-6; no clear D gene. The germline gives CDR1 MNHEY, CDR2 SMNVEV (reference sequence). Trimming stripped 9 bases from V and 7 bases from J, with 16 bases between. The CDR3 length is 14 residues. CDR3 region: CASTPGDMNSPLHF. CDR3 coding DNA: TGTGCCAGTACCCCCGGGGATATGAATTCACCCCTCCACTTT.

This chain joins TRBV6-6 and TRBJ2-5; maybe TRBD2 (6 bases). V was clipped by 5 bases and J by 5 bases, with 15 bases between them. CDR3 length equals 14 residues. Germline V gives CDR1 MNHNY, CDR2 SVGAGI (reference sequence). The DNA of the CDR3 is TGTGCCAGCAGTGCGGGGCTAGGAGGGGAGACCCAGTACTTC. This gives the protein CASSAGLGGETQYF.

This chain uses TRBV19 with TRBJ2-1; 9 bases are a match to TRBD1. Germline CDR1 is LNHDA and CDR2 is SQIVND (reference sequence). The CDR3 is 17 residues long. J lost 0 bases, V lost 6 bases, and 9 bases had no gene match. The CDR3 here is CASRGTGRLSSYNEQFF. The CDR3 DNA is TGTGCCAGTAGGGGGACAGGGAGGCTGAGCTCCTACAATGAGCAGTTCTTC. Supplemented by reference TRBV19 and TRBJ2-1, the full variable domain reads DGGITQSPKYLFRKEGQNVTLSCEQNLNHDAMYWYRQDPGQGLRLIYYSQIVNDFQKGDIAEGYSVSREKKESFPLTVTSAQKNPTAFYLCASRGTGRLSSYNEQFFGPGTRLTVL.

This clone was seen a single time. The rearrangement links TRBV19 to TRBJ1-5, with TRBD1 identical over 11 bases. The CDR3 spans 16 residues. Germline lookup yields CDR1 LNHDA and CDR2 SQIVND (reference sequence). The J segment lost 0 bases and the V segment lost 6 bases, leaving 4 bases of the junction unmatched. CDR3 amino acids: CASRRDRGYSNQPQHF. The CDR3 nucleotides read TGTGCCAGTAGGAGGGACAGGGGGTATAGCAATCAGCCCCAGCATTTT.